This TCR beta chain was sequenced during a study of blood T cell repertoires in COVID-19. Background on the study: Samples of COVID-19 (acute and convalescent) were obtained from the United States, Italy and Spain.

Only a few counts were recorded for this clone. Cohorts were assigned according to the clinical history that participants reported. CDR1 and CDR2 from the germline V gene are SGHNT and YYREEE (reference sequence). The V segment lost 5 bases and the J segment 0 bases; nucleotides outside the gene matches: 6. The CDR3 runs 15 residues. How the authors handled the data: From reference gene primer amplification, estimates of nucleated cell counts were derived. The table came from immunoSEQ multiplex PCR; TCRdb's copy has only in-frame clones and leaves some out. The D gene and trimming were derived from the DNA, and the V and J assignments and clone size from that table. The repertoire consists of about 240,000 clones, with roughly 87% occurring once and the leading ten covering 2.6%.

Sequencing used PBMCs or T cells enriched from blood (not recorded which). V and J are TRBV5-4 and TRBJ1-1; 8 positions agree with TRBD1. This receptor was identified in a woman under 40 with acute COVID-19. CDR3 in DNA: TGTGCCAGCAGTGGACAGGGCGTTATGAACACTGAAGCTTTCTTT. The encoded protein is CASSGQGVMNTEAFF.